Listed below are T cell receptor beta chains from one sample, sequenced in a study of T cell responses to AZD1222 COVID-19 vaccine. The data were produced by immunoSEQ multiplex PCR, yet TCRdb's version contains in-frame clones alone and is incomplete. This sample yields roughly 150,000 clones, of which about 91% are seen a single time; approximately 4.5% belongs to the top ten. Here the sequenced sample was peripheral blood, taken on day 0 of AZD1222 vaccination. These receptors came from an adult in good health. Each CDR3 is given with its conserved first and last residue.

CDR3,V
CASLLTGGAFF,TRBV5-6
CASSQTTRQARSRGEQYF,TRBV14
CASRDSHGDTEAFF,TRBV10-2
CASSLLREVYNEQFF,TRBV27
CASSEFGRGSGNTIYF,TRBV2
CASSRSGGSNQPQHF,TRBV28
CASSLGGPSAYEQYF,TRBV5-1
CASSFIGGNTEAFF,TRBV7-2
CASSLGVTEAFF,TRBV12-3/TRBV12-4
CAWSPPTRRGNIQYF,TRBV30
CASSYPAGGPANEQFF,TRBV6-5
CASSMFGGPFHNEQFF,TRBV19
CASSSGQGATGYGYTF,TRBV5-1
CASSPPEANTEAFF,TRBV18
CASSHLDRGSGANVLTF,TRBV18
CASSSPGVGRQYF,TRBV5-8
CASSLDLRGNTEAFF,TRBV5-1
CASSQVFAPWDIQYF,TRBV19
CASSLRDRANEKLFF,TRBV5-6
CASTRQPNTEAFF,TRBV6-5
CASSYGVNQPQHF,TRBV27
CASSLGRLNEKLFF,TRBV5-6
CASSSNDRGPDQPQHF,TRBV7-9
CASSQSPGTNEKLFF,TRBV4-1
CASSPWTGDTEAFF,TRBV3-1/TRBV3-2
CASSSTNVNEQFF,TRBV19
CASSLRVENTEAFF,TRBV27
CASSLVGSYNYGYTF,TRBV5-6
CASSEVVNEQFF,TRBV7-9
CAISGSGGAYEQYF,TRBV10-3
CASSLSPGQGRTDTQYF,TRBV27
CASSIRTAGYGYTF,TRBV19
CASSLRGNYGYTF,TRBV27
CASSQAHGSYEQYF,TRBV3-1/TRBV3-2
CASSSRPDNYGYTF,TRBV7-6
CASSYRQGSTEAFF,TRBV6-5
CASSLNWGNSHYGYTF,TRBV3-1/TRBV3-2
CASSLGGGLRGGEKLFF,TRBV11-2
CASSRTLAGADTQYF,TRBV4-2
CASSLYGAYEQYF,TRBV27
CASSLVWSVEEQFF,TRBV7-9
CASTLVGAGYTF,TRBV28
CAWSVLGRGPSTPQHF,TRBV30
CASAARNTIYF,TRBV6-5
CASSQGPGPNGYTF,TRBV4-1
CASSFQEYYGYTF,TRBV5-1
CASSPTFSGYNEQFF,TRBV7-3
CASTRTSGTRTDTQYF,TRBV19
CASSVDGTGREKLFF,TRBV9
CASSVAETSGNTDTQYF,TRBV9
CASTPAGRGADTQYF,TRBV28
CASRWGPNTEAFF,TRBV3-1/TRBV3-2
CASSQEGGLNTEAFF,TRBV4-1
CASSDMTDSGNTIYF,TRBV10-2
CASRSYTATNEKLFF,TRBV5-1
CAWSVGRSYGYTF,TRBV30
CASSLGMGQSYEQYF,TRBV5-6
CASSLGRPPNEKLFF,TRBV5-1
CASRGRYNSPLHF,TRBV3-1/TRBV3-2